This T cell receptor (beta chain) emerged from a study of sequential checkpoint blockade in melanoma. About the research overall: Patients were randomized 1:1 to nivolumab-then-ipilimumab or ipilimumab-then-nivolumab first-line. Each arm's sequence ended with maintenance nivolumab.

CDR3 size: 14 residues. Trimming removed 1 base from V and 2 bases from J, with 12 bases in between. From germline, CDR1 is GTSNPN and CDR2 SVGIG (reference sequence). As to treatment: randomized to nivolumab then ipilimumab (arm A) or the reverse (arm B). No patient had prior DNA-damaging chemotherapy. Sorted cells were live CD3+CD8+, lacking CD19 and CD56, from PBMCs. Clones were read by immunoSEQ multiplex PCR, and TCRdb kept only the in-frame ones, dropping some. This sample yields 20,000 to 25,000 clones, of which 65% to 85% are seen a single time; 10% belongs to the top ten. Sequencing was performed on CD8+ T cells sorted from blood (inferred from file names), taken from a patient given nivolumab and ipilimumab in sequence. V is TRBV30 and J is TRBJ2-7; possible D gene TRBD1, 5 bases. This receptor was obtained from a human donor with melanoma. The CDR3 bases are TGTGCCTGGAGTGGGCAGGGAAGTACCTACGAGCAGTACTTC. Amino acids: CAWSGQGSTYEQYF.